Described below is a single T cell receptor (beta chain) sequence and its context. Its antigen is still unknown. Each subset's genomic DNA was shared equally among a number of immunoSEQ plates. In replicate PCRs of unsorted PBMC, approximately 310 ng DNA, around 33,000 T cell genomes, was used. Original analysis: ImmunoSEQ sequences covered only the junction and lacked quality scores; filtering therefore differed. Using immunoSEQ multiplex PCR, the repertoire was profiled, and TCRdb retains in-frame clones only, with some absent. The V and J calls and clone size are taken from that table; D and trimming were inferred from the DNA. The table records hundreds of thousands of clones, more than 70% of them present only once. The data are from a study of shared clonotypes between healthy human individuals. The study's findings and limits: Clonotype sharing among the donors was expected to vary with sequencing depth.

The CDR3 spans 11 residues. Trimming took off 4 bases at V and 6 bases at J, with 5 bases between the two ends. Germline CDR1 is SEHNR and CDR2 is FQNEAQ (reference sequence). Sequencing was done on a sample of PBMCs. The chain couples TRBV7-9 to TRBJ2-3; D call uncertain. The source is a middle-aged woman in good health. Some clones in this sample may be carry-over from other donors' samples. The CDR3 DNA is TGTGCCAGCAGCTCCGAGGATACGCAGTATTTT. Translating it yields CASSSEDTQYF.